This record concerns one TCR beta chain sequence. Its target is unknown. Sequencing ends 3 residues short of the CDR3 end; the germline J gene provides the rest. These data are taken from a study of Tregs in tolerant kidney transplant recipients. Study results and caveats: In tolerant patients, donor-specific Tregs outgrew total Tregs, suggesting antigen-driven expansion.

This table comes from immunoSEQ multiplex PCR, and its TCRdb copy is limited to in-frame clones, with some not included. The sample totals tens of thousands of clones. The CDR3 spans 13 residues. Germline V gene lookup returns CDR1 SNHLY and CDR2 FYNNEI. Trimming cost V 5 bases and J 2 bases, with 9 bases left between them. This specimen consisted of CD4+ T cells from blood, obtained before the transplant. V gene TRBV2 combines with J gene TRBJ1-2; D is ambiguous. This clonotype originated in a human donor who received a combined kidney and bone marrow transplant. CDR3 sequence reads: CASSLDMNYGYTF. The CDR3 DNA, read in part, is TGTGCCAGCAGTCTCGACATGAACTATGGC.